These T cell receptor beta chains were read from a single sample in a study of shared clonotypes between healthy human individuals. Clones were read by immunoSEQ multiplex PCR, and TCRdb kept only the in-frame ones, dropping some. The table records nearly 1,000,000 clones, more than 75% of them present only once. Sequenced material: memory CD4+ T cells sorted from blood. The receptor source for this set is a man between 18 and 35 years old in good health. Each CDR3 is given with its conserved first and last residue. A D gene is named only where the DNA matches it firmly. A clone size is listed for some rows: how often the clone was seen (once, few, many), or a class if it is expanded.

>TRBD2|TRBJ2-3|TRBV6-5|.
TGTGCCAGCAGACTCCGCGGGGGGGCGGGAGATACGCAGTATTTT
CASRLRGGAGDTQYF
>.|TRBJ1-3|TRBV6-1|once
TGTGCCAGCAGTGCCCGAACAGGGTCTGGAAACACCATATATTTT
CASSARTGSGNTIYF
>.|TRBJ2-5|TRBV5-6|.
TGTGCCAGCAGCTTGGACAGGACGCAAGAGACCCAGTACTTC
CASSLDRTQETQYF
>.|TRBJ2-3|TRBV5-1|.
TGCGCCAGCAGCCTTCAGGGTGGCACAGATACGCAGTATTTT
CASSLQGGTDTQYF
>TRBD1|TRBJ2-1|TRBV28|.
TGTGCCAGCGGGAACCGACAGGGAATTGAGCAGTTCTTC
CASGNRQGIEQFF
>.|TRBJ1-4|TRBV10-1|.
TGCGCCAGCAGTCCCCGTCCTGGGGAAAAACTGTTTTTT
CASSPRPGEKLFF
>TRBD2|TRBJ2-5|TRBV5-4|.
TGTGCCAGCAGCTCGACTAGCGGGAGAGAGACCCAGTACTTC
CASSSTSGRETQYF
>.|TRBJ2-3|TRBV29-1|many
TGCAGCGTTGATACTAGTGGTCGCCACGATTTT
CSVDTSGRHDF
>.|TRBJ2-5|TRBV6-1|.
TGTGCCAGCAGCGTAGGGTTAGTGGGGGAGACCCAGTACTTC
CASSVGLVGETQYF
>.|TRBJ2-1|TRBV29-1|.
TGCAGCGTTGGGGAGGTCAGGGGAAATGAGCAGTTCTTC
CSVGEVRGNEQFF
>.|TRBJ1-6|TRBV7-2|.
TGTGCCAGCAGCTTAGACGATTGGCCCTCTACTTATAATTCACCCCTCCACTTT
CASSLDDWPSTYNSPLHF
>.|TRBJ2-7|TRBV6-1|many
TGTGCCACCCGGGACCCAGGTCCGATGGAGCAGTACTTC
CATRDPGPMEQYF
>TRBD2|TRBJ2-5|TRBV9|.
TGTGCCAGCCCCCCCGGCAGCGGGAGTAGGGAGACCCAGTACTTC
CASPPGSGSRETQYF
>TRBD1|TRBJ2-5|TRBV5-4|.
TGTGCCAGCAGCTTTCGGGACAGCCTGGGGGAGACCCAGTACTTC
CASSFRDSLGETQYF
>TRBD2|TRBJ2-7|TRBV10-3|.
TGTGCCATCAGTGGACTAGCGGGAGTCAACGAGCAGTACTTC
CAISGLAGVNEQYF
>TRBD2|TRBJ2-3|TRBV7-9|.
TGTGCCAGCAGCTTAGCCGCTAGCGGGACAGATACGCAGTATTTT
CASSLAASGTDTQYF
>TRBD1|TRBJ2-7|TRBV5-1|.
TGCGCCAGCAGCTTGGCCTCGGGACAGGTCCCATACGAGCAGTACTTC
CASSLASGQVPYEQYF
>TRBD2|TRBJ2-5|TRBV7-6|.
TGTGCCAGCAGCCCCGGGACTAGCGGGATGGAGACCCAGTACTTC
CASSPGTSGMETQYF
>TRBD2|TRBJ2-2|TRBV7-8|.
TGTGCCAGCAGCTTACTTTCCGGGAGGGGCCCCGGGGAGCTGTTTTTT
CASSLLSGRGPGELFF
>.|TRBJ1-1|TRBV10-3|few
TGTGCCATCAGTCCGGGACCGCAGAACACTGAAGCTTTCTTT
CAISPGPQNTEAFF